The 28 T cell receptor beta chains listed next were all sequenced from one sample in a study of T cells in localized non-small cell lung cancer. The data were produced by immunoSEQ multiplex PCR, yet TCRdb's version contains in-frame clones alone and is incomplete. This table has nearly 35,000 clones, 80% to 95% appearing once. Source: peripheral blood mononuclear cells, taken before any cancer treatment. These TCRs come from a female donor at least 60 years old with stage II lung adenocarcinoma.

In nucleotides, the CDR3 is TGTGCCAGCAGGTTCTTTCGGGGCACCGGGGATGAGCAGTTCTTC. It yields the protein CASRFFRGTGDEQFF. The rearrangement uses TRBV28 and TRBJ2-1, with D possibly called TRBD1 or TRBD2 (5 bases each). The CDR3 is made up of 15 amino acids. Trimming removed 6 bases at V and 8 bases at J, with 20 bases between. Germline loops: CDR1 MDHEN, CDR2 SYDVKM.

The chain couples TRBV27 to TRBJ2-7, with D perhaps given as TRBD1 or TRBD2 (5 bases each). The V and J ends lost 7 bases and 0 bases respectively, with 16 bases between them. The germline V gene encodes CDR1 MNHEY and CDR2 SMNVEV (reference sequence). The CDR3 runs to 15 residues. The CDR3 loop is CASTPSGPSSYEQYF. Written as DNA, the CDR3 is TGTGCCAGCACTCCCTCGGGGCCGAGCTCCTACGAGCAGTACTTC.

The rearrangement uses TRBV30 and TRBJ1-1; TRBD1 agrees at 7 bases. Germline V gene sequence: CDR1 GTSNPN, CDR2 SVGIG (reference sequence). This CDR3 region has 13 residues. V was clipped by 4 bases and J by 5 bases; unmatched bases: 7. The CDR3 spells CAWKEGARTEAFF. The CDR3 DNA reads as TGTGCCTGGAAAGAGGGGGCAAGGACTGAAGCTTTCTTT.

This chain joins TRBV5-6 and TRBJ2-7, with a tentative D call TRBD2 (5 bases). Looked up from germline, CDR1 is SGHDT and CDR2 is YYEEEE. V lost 5 bases to trimming and J lost 5 bases, with 14 bases between them. The CDR3 has 13 residues. The CDR3 DNA sequence: TGTGCCAGCAGTGGGATGGGAGCAGACGAGCAGTACTTC. Protein product: CASSGMGADEQYF.

The chain has TRBV28 and TRBJ2-3; TRBD2 matches at 10 bases. The germline V gene has CDR1 MDHEN and CDR2 SYDVKM. V lost 3 bases and J lost 2; bases outside the gene matches: 5. This CDR3 is 16 amino acids long. CDR3 region: CASSFLAGGHTDTQYF. DNA for the CDR3: TGTGCCAGCAGTTTTTTAGCGGGGGGCCACACAGATACGCAGTATTTT.

The chain combines TRBV6-5 with TRBJ1-2; D ambiguous. V gave up 6 bases and J gave up 4 bases, with 12 bases separating them. The CDR3 is made up of 13 amino acids. Germline V gene data show CDR1 as MNHEY and CDR2 as SVGAGI. CDR3 residues: CASRRTESYGYTF. CDR3 DNA sequence: TGTGCCAGCAGGCGGACCGAGAGCTATGGCTACACCTTC.

The rearrangement uses TRBV5-1 and TRBJ2-1; no reliable D call. Germline values: CDR1 SGHRS, CDR2 YFSETQ. The CDR3 is made up of 14 amino acids. V lost 0 bases to trimming and J lost 3 bases, with 7 bases between them. Here the CDR3 DNA reads TGCGCCAGCAGCTTGGGAAGTGACTACAATGAGCAGTTCTTC. It is translated as CASSLGSDYNEQFF.

This clone was seen only a few times. The chain employs TRBV10-3 and TRBJ2-7, with TRBD2 identical over 8 bases. The CDR3 consists of 12 residues. The V gene's germline CDR1 is ENHRY and CDR2 SYGVKD. The V gene end was trimmed by 5 bases and the J gene end by 5 bases; junction bases not matched to a gene: 2. This chain's CDR3 is CAISRTSHEQYF. The CDR3 DNA reads TGTGCCATCAGTAGGACTAGCCACGAGCAGTACTTC.

The chain couples TRBV2 to TRBJ1-5; TRBD1 aligns across 8 bases. Trimming cost V 4 bases and J 4 bases; bases outside gene matches: 12. CDR3 length: 17 amino acids. CDR1 SNHLY and CDR2 FYNNEI come from the germline V gene. The CDR3 spells CASSGGSGTGRNQPQHF. The DNA for the CDR3 is TGTGCCAGCAGTGGAGGATCGGGGACAGGAAGAAATCAGCCCCAGCATTTT.

The gene calls are TRBV18 and TRBJ1-5; D remains unclear. The CDR3 runs 14 residues. Germline V CDR1 and CDR2: KGHSH, LQKENI. V lost 1 base to trimming and J lost 1 base, with 5 bases between them. CDR3 sequence reads: CASSPLRSNQPQHF. The CDR3 DNA reads TGTGCCAGCTCACCACTCCGGAGCAATCAGCCCCAGCATTTT.

Worth noting for this clone: Relative to the germline gene, one junction end is altered; a read error may explain this. The chain links TRBV6-4 to TRBJ2-3; D perhaps matches TRBD2 (7 bases). This CDR3 is 15 amino acids long. CDR1 MRHNA and CDR2 SNTAGT come from the germline V gene. The CDR3 DNA sequence: TGTGCCAGCAGCCAAACTGGGGGGGGCACGGATACGCAGTATTTT. Protein: CASSQTGGGTDTQYF.

This clone was observed a single time. The chain links TRBV18 to TRBJ1-5; 7 nucleotides agree with TRBD1. This CDR3 is built from 14 residues. Germline values: CDR1 KGHSH, CDR2 LQKENI. Losses at the gene ends were 1 base for V and 5 bases for J; bases not matched to a gene: 2. The CDR3 DNA sequence: TGTGCCAGCTCACCACTAACAGGGGATCAGCCCCAGCATTTT. Amino acids: CASSPLTGDQPQHF.

The chain joins TRBV6-4 to TRBJ2-6; 9 bases agree with TRBD1. CDR3 size: 16 residues. V was clipped by 1 base and J by 4 bases; unmatched bases: 2. Germline CDR1 and CDR2: MRHNA and SNTAGT. CDR3 sequence (DNA): TGTGCCAGCAGTGACTGGACAGGGGTAGGGGCCAACGTCCTGACTTTC. It codes for CASSDWTGVGANVLTF.

The V and J genes are TRBV9 and TRBJ2-3, with 7 bases identical to TRBD2. The CDR3 has 14 amino acids. V gave up 0 bases and J gave up 6 bases; unmatched junction bases: 4. The germline CDR1 and CDR2 sequences are SGDLS and YYNGEE. The CDR3 DNA reads TGTGCCAGCAGCGTAGCGGGGGGAATGGATACGCAGTATTTT. As protein: CASSVAGGMDTQYF.

The chain has TRBV9 and TRBJ1-5; 7 nucleotides align to TRBD1. The CDR3 covers 13 residues. Germline values: CDR1 SGDLS, CDR2 YYNGEE. The V segment lost 4 bases and the J segment 4 bases; nucleotides outside the gene matches: 2. CDR3 region: CASSFRGNQPQHF. CDR3 nucleotides: TGTGCCAGCAGCTTCAGGGGGAATCAGCCCCAGCATTTT.

The chain recombines TRBV5-1 with TRBJ1-4; TRBD1 aligns across 11 bases. V gave up 0 bases and J gave up 7 bases; unmatched junction bases: 8. CDR1 is SGHRS and CDR2 is YFSETQ in the germline V gene. The CDR3 totals 17 residues. The CDR3 spells CASSLGIPGTGGEKLFF. The CDR3 DNA reads TGCGCCAGCAGCTTGGGAATCCCCGGGACAGGGGGTGAAAAACTGTTTTTT.

The chain recombines TRBV6-4 with TRBJ2-3, with D hard to call. Trimming cost V 3 bases and J 1 base, with 8 bases left between them. In germline, CDR1 is MRHNA, CDR2 SNTAGT. The CDR3 extends over 14 amino acids. This CDR3 is CASSESRGTDTQYF. The CDR3 region has the DNA TGTGCCAGCAGTGAATCCCGGGGCACAGATACGCAGTATTTT.

This clone was recorded only once. The V and J genes are TRBV28 and TRBJ1-1, with 8 bases lining up with TRBD1. The CDR3 spans 12 residues. The V gene end was trimmed by 2 bases and the J gene end by 11 bases; junction bases not matched to a gene: 4. Germline V gene data show CDR1 as MDHEN and CDR2 as SYDVKM. In DNA form, the CDR3 reads TGTGCCAGCAGTTTAAAGGACAGGGCGGCTTTCTTT. This gives the protein CASSLKDRAAFF.

This chain uses TRBV5-1 with TRBJ2-6; TRBD1 is a possible D gene (5 bases). This CDR3 is built from 15 residues. Germline V gives CDR1 SGHRS, CDR2 YFSETQ. V shed 3 bases and J shed 1 base, with 8 bases lying between them. The CDR3 sequence is CASSSTASGANVLTF. The CDR3 DNA sequence: TGCGCCAGCAGCTCGACAGCATCTGGGGCCAACGTCCTGACTTTC.

CDR3 DNA: TGCGCCAGCAGCTTGGGGCCCCCCAACTCGGAGACCCAGTACTTC. It yields the protein CASSLGPPNSETQYF. The chain is built from TRBV5-1 and TRBJ2-5; no firm D call. Germline V gene lookup returns CDR1 SGHRS and CDR2 YFSETQ. The CDR3 consists of 15 residues. V was cut by 0 bases and J by 5 bases, with 14 bases left in between.

V and J are TRBV12-5 and TRBJ1-2; D might be TRBD1 (5 bases). Trimming took off 1 base at V and 2 bases at J, with 5 bases between the two ends. This CDR3 region has 13 residues. In germline, CDR1 is LGHNT, CDR2 FRNRAP. Here the CDR3 DNA reads TGTGCTAGTGGTTTGGGGACAAACTATGGCTACACCTTC. Protein sequence: CASGLGTNYGYTF.

The chain combines TRBV2 with TRBJ2-2, with 13 bases lining up with TRBD2. CDR1 and CDR2 from the germline V gene are SNHLY and FYNNEI. V shed 6 bases, J shed 7 bases, and the junction held 14 bases outside the gene matches. The CDR3 length is 18 residues. As DNA, the CDR3 is TGTGCCAGCAGCCTTTGGACTAGCGGGAGAAGAAATGGCGGGGAGCTGTTTTTT. Translation: CASSLWTSGRRNGGELFF.

The table lists this clone with a count of one. V and J are TRBV28 and TRBJ1-1; D gene uncertain. Germline V gives CDR1 MDHEN, CDR2 SYDVKM. V was clipped by 7 bases and J by 4 bases, with 19 bases between them. The CDR3 consists of 15 residues. The CDR3 DNA sequence: TGTGCCAGCAAGCCGGAATTAGTGGGCGCCACTGAAGCTTTCTTT. Protein: CASKPELVGATEAFF.

The V and J genes are TRBV20-1 and TRBJ2-3; the D gene is possibly TRBD2 (5 bases). This CDR3 region has 11 residues. V was pared by 3 bases and J by 8 bases, with 9 bases between. Germline CDR1 DFQATT, CDR2 SNEGSKA (reference sequence). As DNA, the CDR3 is TGCAGTGCTAGGGGTGGAGGTACGCAGTATTTT. The encoded protein is CSARGGGTQYF.

The rearrangement uses TRBV18 and TRBJ1-3; 7 bases fit TRBD1. The length of the CDR3 is 14 residues. V dropped 4 bases and J dropped 3; count of bases not matched to a gene: 3. Germline CDR1 and CDR2: KGHSH and LQKENI. CDR3 amino acids: CASSLGTDGNTIYF. In DNA, the CDR3 is TGTGCCAGCTCACTTGGGACAGATGGAAACACCATATATTTT.

The V and J genes are TRBV30 and TRBJ2-1; 8 bases fit TRBD1. The germline V gene has CDR1 GTSNPN and CDR2 SVGIG (reference sequence). The CDR3 sequence is 14 residues long. J lost 6 bases, V lost 0 bases, and 4 bases had no gene match. Written as DNA, the CDR3 is TGTGCCTGGAGTGTATCGGACAGGGTCAATGAGCAGTTCTTC. Amino acid sequence: CAWSVSDRVNEQFF.

By frequency in the sample, this clone is medium-sized. This CDR3 reads CASSSQGAKQPQHF. CDR3 coding DNA: TGTGCCAGCAGCTCACAGGGAGCTAAGCAGCCCCAGCATTTT. The chain is built from TRBV7-8 and TRBJ1-5, with D possibly being TRBD1 (6 bases). Germline CDR1 SGHVS, CDR2 FQNEAQ. The CDR3 has 14 amino acids. V lost 4 bases to trimming and J lost 7 bases, with 14 bases between them.

The table lists this clone with a count of one. V and J are TRBV2 and TRBJ2-3, with 9 positions matching TRBD1. The germline CDR1 and CDR2 sequences are SNHLY and FYNNEI. The CDR3 contains 14 residues. With 4 bases clipped from V and 3 bases from J, the junction kept 2 bases outside the gene matches. The CDR3 region is CASSADRGTDTQYF. The CDR3 DNA sequence: TGTGCCAGCAGTGCCGACAGGGGGACAGATACGCAGTATTTT.